The TCR beta chain under discussion was sequenced for a study of T-cell memory formation after mild COVID-19. TCRdb independently ran MiXCR on the 5' RACE reads; one entry per CDR3 protein. Of about 360,000 distinct CDR3 sequences listed, 14% are singletons. V lost 3 bases and J 0 bases, leaving 14 bases between the germline ends. This CDR3 region has 15 residues. Germline V lookup: CDR1 DFQATT, CDR2 SNEGSKA (reference sequence). This chain uses TRBV20-1 with TRBJ1-1; D is undetermined. The TCR originated in a young man who had mild COVID-19 (a few samples of this study predate the infection). Cell type and time point are not known. Sequencing input: PBMCs or a T cell subset sorted from them (not recorded which). The CDR3 nucleotides are TGCAGTGCTAGTATCCCGGAGGGCTTGAACACTGAAGCTTTCTTT. Its protein is CSASIPEGLNTEAFF.